This entry lists 27 T cell receptor beta chains sequenced from one sample in a study of blood T cell repertoires in COVID-19. Using immunoSEQ multiplex PCR, the repertoire was profiled, and TCRdb retains in-frame clones only, with some absent. The table lists some 250,000 clones, around 85% of them singletons, with around 2.8% in the top ten. Sequencing used peripheral blood. These receptors all come from a woman in her twenties or thirties who had recovered from COVID-19.

The V gene is TRBV12-5, the J gene TRBJ2-3; 9 nucleotides match TRBD2. The CDR3 loop spans 18 amino acids. Unmatched junction bases numbered 10, after V lost 1 base and J lost 2 bases. Germline CDR1 is LGHNT and CDR2 is FRNRAP. CDR3 protein: CASGLAGPSGDITDTQYF. Written as DNA, the CDR3 is TGTGCTAGTGGTTTGGCAGGGCCTAGCGGGGACATCACAGATACGCAGTATTTT.

The chain uses TRBV21-1 and TRBJ2-7; the D call TRBD1 from the table was never checked on the DNA. TRBV21-1 is a pseudogene. This CDR3 has 15 residues. Here the CDR3 DNA reads TGTGCCAGCAGCCTCCGTGGGCCCTACCTTTACGAGCAGTACTTC. Translating gives CASSLRGPYLYEQYF.

This chain links TRBV19 with TRBJ1-2; the D gene is possibly TRBD1 (5 bases). The V gene lost 6 bases and the J gene lost 2 bases, with 10 bases spanning the gap. This CDR3 contains 13 residues. Per germline, CDR1 LNHDA and CDR2 SQIVND (reference sequence). The CDR3 is CASSAQGNYGYTF. The CDR3 DNA sequence: TGTGCCAGTAGCGCCCAGGGAAACTATGGCTACACCTTC.

The chain recombines TRBV11-3 with TRBJ2-3; 9 bases align to TRBD2. From germline, CDR1 is SGHNT and CDR2 YENEEA. J gave up 4 bases and V 3 bases, and 11 bases lay outside the gene matches. The CDR3 loop spans 17 amino acids. CDR3 loop: CASSFNSVLAGPDTQYF. In DNA form, the CDR3 reads TGTGCCAGCAGCTTTAATTCGGTCCTAGCGGGACCAGATACGCAGTATTTT.

The chain employs TRBV7-3 and TRBJ1-1, with D maybe TRBD1 (6 bases). Trimming stripped 5 bases from V and 2 bases from J, with 12 bases between. The CDR3 loop spans 14 amino acids. Per the germline V gene, CDR1 is SGHTA and CDR2 is FQGTGA. CDR3 protein: CASSPGRGNTEAFF. DNA for the CDR3: TGTGCCAGCAGCCCCGGCAGGGGAAACACTGAAGCTTTCTTT.

The CDR3 DNA sequence: TGTGCCAGCAGTTACAGCATTTTAGCGGGGGGGGCCTACAATGAGCAGTTCTTC. It encodes CASSYSILAGGAYNEQFF. The rearrangement uses TRBV6-2 or TRBV6-3 and TRBJ2-1, with 11 bases matching TRBD2. This CDR3 has 18 residues. After removal of 2 bases from V and 2 bases from J, the junction contained 8 bases not matched to a gene. Germline V gene sequence: CDR1 MNHEY, CDR2 SVGEGT.

The chain combines TRBV4-3 with TRBJ1-5; 7 nucleotides line up with TRBD1. Germline V gene lookup returns CDR1 LGHNA and CDR2 YSLEER. The CDR3 is 16 residues long. Trimming cost V 3 bases and J 0 bases; bases outside gene matches: 5. In DNA form, the CDR3 reads TGCGCCAGCAGCCAGGCCTGGACAGGTAGCAATCAGCCCCAGCATTTT. Protein sequence: CASSQAWTGSNQPQHF.

The chain employs TRBV19 and TRBJ2-5, with 7 bases matching TRBD1. Germline assignment: CDR1 LNHDA and CDR2 SQIVND (reference sequence). The CDR3 consists of 15 residues. Germline trimming cut 5 bases from V and 1 base from J; bases unmatched to any gene: 7. The CDR3 DNA sequence: TGTGCCAGTAGTCCCGAGGGACAGCGCCAAGAGACCCAGTACTTC. Protein product: CASSPEGQRQETQYF.

The chain links TRBV5-4 to TRBJ2-1; maybe TRBD2 (6 bases). The V end lost 0 bases, the J end lost 0 bases, and 16 bases lay between the germline ends. There are 18 residues in the CDR3. Germline assignment: CDR1 SGHNT and CDR2 YYREEE (reference sequence). CDR3 DNA: TGTGCCAGCAGCTTGGCTCCCTCTAGCGCCAGCTCCTACAATGAGCAGTTCTTC. It translates to CASSLAPSSASSYNEQFF.

This rearrangement joins TRBV29-1 to TRBJ2-1; perhaps TRBD1 as D (5 bases). Germline V gene sequence: CDR1 SQVTM, CDR2 ANQGSEA. Trimming took off 5 bases at V and 4 bases at J, with 15 bases between the two ends. CDR3 size: 14 residues. CDR3 nucleotides: TGCAGCGTTCGCGGTTGGACATATTACAATGAGCAGTTCTTC. It codes for CSVRGWTYYNEQFF.

This sequence joins TRBV6-2 or TRBV6-3 and TRBJ1-2, with 9 bases lining up with TRBD1. Trimming took 6 bases from V and 7 from J; bases not matched to a gene: 6. CDR1 is MNHEY and CDR2 is SVGEGT in the germline V gene. CDR3 length: 13 residues. This chain's CDR3 is CASSWGQGGGYTF. CDR3 nucleotides: TGTGCCAGCAGCTGGGGACAGGGCGGTGGCTACACCTTC.

This sequence joins TRBV19 and TRBJ1-4; 8 nucleotides line up with TRBD1. The CDR3 totals 17 residues. With V trimmed by 3 bases and J by 2 bases, 8 bases remained unmatched. Germline CDR1 is LNHDA and CDR2 is SQIVND (reference sequence). CDR3 residues: CASSIRYRGSTNEKLFF. Here the CDR3 DNA reads TGTGCCAGTAGTATTAGGTACAGGGGGTCGACTAATGAAAAACTGTTTTTT.

This sequence joins TRBV18 and TRBJ2-5; the D gene is possibly TRBD1 (6 bases). V was pared by 5 bases and J by 0 bases, with 13 bases between. This CDR3 has 15 amino acids. Germline loops: CDR1 KGHSH, CDR2 LQKENI. The CDR3 region is CASSNEWDNQETQYF. The CDR3 nucleotides are TGTGCCAGCTCAAATGAATGGGACAACCAAGAGACCCAGTACTTC.

The chain uses TRBV6-5 and TRBJ1-3; D perhaps matches TRBD1 (6 bases). Germline assignment: CDR1 MNHEY and CDR2 SVGAGI. The CDR3 consists of 14 residues. Trimming cost V 4 bases and J 4 bases, with 11 bases left between them. Here the CDR3 reads CASSLQGPGNTIYF. CDR3 coding DNA: TGTGCCAGCAGTTTACAGGGTCCCGGAAACACCATATATTTT.

The chain has TRBV10-3 and TRBJ1-1; D perhaps matches TRBD1 (6 bases). V shed 6 bases and J shed 3 bases, with 14 bases lying between them. CDR1 and CDR2 (germline): ENHRY, SYGVKD. CDR3 length equals 14 residues. Here the CDR3 reads CAISTGRGDTEAFF. For the CDR3, the DNA is TGTGCCATCAGCACAGGGAGAGGAGACACTGAAGCTTTCTTT.

The chain uses TRBV6-5 and TRBJ1-4; 9 positions match TRBD1. The CDR3 is 12 residues long. The germline gives CDR1 MNHEY, CDR2 SVGAGI. The V gene end was trimmed by 8 bases and the J gene end by 8 bases; junction bases not matched to a gene: 3. The CDR3 DNA reads as TGTGCCAGCCGCACAGGGGGCGAAAAACTGTTTTTT. It yields the protein CASRTGGEKLFF.

Only a few counts were recorded for this clone. This sequence joins TRBV2 and TRBJ2-5; TRBD1 is a possible D gene (5 bases). The CDR3 is made up of 11 amino acids. From germline, CDR1 is SNHLY and CDR2 FYNNEI. V was shortened by 4 bases and J by 9 bases, with 9 bases between the two germline ends. In DNA form, the CDR3 reads TGTGCCAGCAGTGTGGGCAGGGCCCAGTACTTC. Protein: CASSVGRAQYF.

The chain recombines TRBV19 with TRBJ1-5, with 7 positions matching TRBD1. Trimming removed 3 bases from V and 5 bases from J; junction bases left unmatched: 7. Germline V gene data show CDR1 as LNHDA and CDR2 as SQIVND (reference sequence). The CDR3 has 15 amino acids. The CDR3 loop is CASSIPTGDDQPQHF. Written as DNA, the CDR3 is TGTGCCAGTAGTATTCCTACAGGGGATGATCAGCCCCAGCATTTT.

The chain is built from TRBV27 and TRBJ1-5, with D possibly TRBD1 on 5 matching bases. Per germline, CDR1 MNHEY and CDR2 SMNVEV (reference sequence). V lost 1 base and J 4 bases, leaving 8 bases between the germline ends. This CDR3 contains 14 residues. Here the CDR3 DNA reads TGTGCCAGCAGTTTATGGGGGGGTAATCAGCCCCAGCATTTT. Translation gives CASSLWGGNQPQHF.

This clone was counted a few times. The V and J genes are TRBV7-9 and TRBJ2-7; tentatively, D is TRBD1 (6 bases). CDR1 is SEHNR, CDR2 FQNEAQ, per germline (reference sequence). With 1 base removed from V and 3 bases from J, the gap between germline ends came to 10 bases. The CDR3 is made up of 14 amino acids. The CDR3 DNA follows: TGTGCCAGCAGCTTAGGTCCACAGGGCTACGAGCAGTACTTC. This gives the protein CASSLGPQGYEQYF.

CDR3 residues: CASSGDRNEKLFF. CDR3 nucleotides: TGTGCCAGCAGTGGGGACAGAAATGAAAAACTGTTTTTT. The chain combines TRBV2 with TRBJ1-4, with TRBD1 identical over 7 bases. V was pared by 4 bases and J by 5 bases, with 1 base of the junction left unmatched. Germline assignment: CDR1 SNHLY and CDR2 FYNNEI. There are 13 residues in the CDR3.

The chain is built from TRBV2 and TRBJ1-5, with TRBD1 as a possible D gene (6 bases). Germline CDR1 is SNHLY and CDR2 is FYNNEI. Trimming left V 2 bases short and J 2 bases short, with 13 bases between. The CDR3 consists of 16 residues. CDR3 bases: TGTGCCAGCAGTGAATGGTCAGGGGAACGCAATCAGCCCCAGCATTTT. It translates to CASSEWSGERNQPQHF.

The J gene is TRBJ2-5, the V gene TRBV15; TRBD2 matches at 8 bases. V was pared by 0 bases and J by 1 base, with 4 bases of the junction left unmatched. This CDR3 comprises 16 residues. The germline gives CDR1 LNHNV, CDR2 YYDKDF (reference sequence). The CDR3 region is CATSRELADFQETQYF. CDR3 DNA: TGTGCCACCAGCAGAGAACTAGCGGATTTCCAAGAGACCCAGTACTTC.

V is TRBV7-3 and J is TRBJ2-1; weak D call: TRBD1 (6 bases). The CDR3 length is 14 residues. The V gene lost 5 bases and the J gene lost 5 bases, with 13 bases spanning the gap. CDR1 is SGHTA, CDR2 FQGTGA, per germline. In DNA, the CDR3 is TGTGCCAGCAGCGTCGTGGGGGCAAACAATGAGCAGTTCTTC. It is translated as CASSVVGANNEQFF.

The chain uses TRBV27 and TRBJ1-2, with 7 nucleotides matching TRBD1. Germline V lookup: CDR1 MNHEY, CDR2 SMNVEV (reference sequence). The ends lost 5 bases at V and 9 bases at J; junction bases unmatched: 21. This CDR3 has 17 residues. CDR3 bases: TGTGCCAGCAGTCGACAGGGTATGCGATTCGTGGTCCTTAGCTACACCTTC. Protein product: CASSRQGMRFVVLSYTF.

This rearrangement joins TRBV4-3 to TRBJ1-2; D is unclear. The V gene's germline CDR1 is LGHNA and CDR2 YSLEER. V was clipped by 0 bases and J by 5 bases, with 10 bases between them. The CDR3 totals 14 residues. The CDR3 DNA reads TGCGCCAGCAGCCAAGAGTTGATACAGTATGGCTACACCTTC. Its protein is CASSQELIQYGYTF.

In DNA, the CDR3 is TGTGCCAGCCGAATTACGACTAGCGGGGGGTTCAACACCGGGGAGCTGTTTTTT. It codes for CASRITTSGGFNTGELFF. This sequence joins TRBV7-8 and TRBJ2-2; TRBD2 agrees at 13 bases. Germline CDR1 SGHVS, CDR2 FQNEAQ. This CDR3 comprises 18 residues. V dropped 8 bases and J dropped 2; count of bases not matched to a gene: 11.